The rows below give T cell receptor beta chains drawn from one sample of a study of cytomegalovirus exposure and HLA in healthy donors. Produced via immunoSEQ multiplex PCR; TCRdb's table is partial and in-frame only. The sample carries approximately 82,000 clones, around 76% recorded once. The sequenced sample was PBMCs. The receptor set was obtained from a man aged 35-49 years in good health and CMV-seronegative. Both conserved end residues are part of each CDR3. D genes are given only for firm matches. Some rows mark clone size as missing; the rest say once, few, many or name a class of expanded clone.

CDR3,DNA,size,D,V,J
CASSVSFEQYF,TGTGCCAGCAGCGTATCGTTCGAGCAGTACTTC,.,.,TRBV7-8,TRBJ2-7
CASSVEISPLHF,TGTGCCAGCAGCGTCGAGATTTCACCCCTCCACTTT,once,.,TRBV28,TRBJ1-6
CASSQQLYRGFNTDTQYF,TGTGCCAGCAGTCAACAGCTTTACAGGGGGTTTAACACAGATACGCAGTATTTT,.,TRBD1,TRBV27,TRBJ2-3
CASSDRQGMTDTQYF,TGTGCCAGCAGCGACCGACAGGGAATGACAGATACGCAGTATTTT,.,TRBD1,TRBV9,TRBJ2-3
CASSLVGAGANTEAFF,TGTGCCAGCAGCTTAGTTGGGGCGGGGGCCAACACTGAAGCTTTCTTT,.,.,TRBV11-2,TRBJ1-1
CASSGTASSGNTIYF,TGTGCCAGCAGTGGTACAGCAAGCTCTGGAAACACCATATATTTT,.,.,TRBV6-5,TRBJ1-3
CASSLPRTGPTEAFF,TGTGCCAGCAGCTTACCAAGGACAGGGCCCACTGAAGCTTTCTTT,.,TRBD1,TRBV11-2,TRBJ1-1
CASSLELGGEAFF,TGTGCCAGCAGCTTAGAGTTGGGGGGAGAAGCTTTCTTT,once,.,TRBV7-9,TRBJ1-1
CASSDTGDEQFF,TGCGCCAGCAGCGACACAGGCGATGAGCAGTTCTTC,.,.,TRBV5-1,TRBJ2-1
CASSYKGQTYEQYF,TGTGCCAGCAGTTATAAAGGACAGACCTACGAGCAGTACTTC,.,.,TRBV6-1,TRBJ2-7
CASSSPDSGRAGYNEQFF,TGCGCCAGCAGCTCCCCGGATAGCGGGAGGGCCGGATACAATGAGCAGTTCTTC,.,TRBD2,TRBV5-1,TRBJ2-1
CASSVNLAGVKKNEQFF,TGTGCCAGCAGTGTTAATCTAGCGGGAGTAAAAAAAAATGAGCAGTTCTTC,once,TRBD2,TRBV2,TRBJ2-1
CATSRVGQGRETQYF,TGTGCCACCAGCAGAGTGGGACAGGGCAGGGAGACCCAGTACTTC,.,TRBD1,TRBV15,TRBJ2-5
CASNKGENWNTEAFF,TGTGCCAGCAATAAGGGGGAGAACTGGAACACTGAAGCTTTCTTT,few,.,TRBV2,TRBJ1-1
CASSVGQGAGETQYF,TGTGCCAGCAGTGTGGGACAGGGGGCTGGAGAGACCCAGTACTTC,.,TRBD1,TRBV27,TRBJ2-5
CASSLFPSTNEKLFF,TGTGCCAGCAGTTTATTCCCGTCAACTAATGAAAAACTGTTTTTT,.,.,TRBV27,TRBJ1-4
CASSSVMNTEAFF,TGTGCCAGCAGTTCAGTGATGAACACTGAAGCTTTCTTT,.,.,TRBV2,TRBJ1-1
CATSREKRFGTGAYEQYF,TGTGCCACCAGCAGAGAAAAGCGGTTTGGGACAGGGGCCTACGAGCAGTACTTC,.,TRBD1,TRBV15,TRBJ2-7
CASSVETRQYNEQFF,TGTGCCAGCAGCGTAGAAACTCGACAGTACAATGAGCAGTTCTTC,once,.,TRBV9,TRBJ2-1
CASSLGGGGSKYEQYF,TGTGCCAGCAGCTTAGGGGGAGGGGGATCGAAATACGAGCAGTACTTC,.,.,TRBV7-2,TRBJ2-7
CASSLGSGGNTGELFF,TGCGCCAGCAGCTTGGGTAGCGGGGGGAACACCGGGGAGCTGTTTTTT,few,TRBD2,TRBV5-1,TRBJ2-2
CSQTSGRAQEQFF,TGCAGCCAGACTAGCGGGAGGGCACAGGAGCAGTTCTTC,.,TRBD2,TRBV29-1,TRBJ2-1
CASSLDGVSGYTF,TGTGCCAGCAGCTTGGACGGAGTTTCGGGCTACACCTTC,.,.,TRBV5-4,TRBJ1-2
CASSPRKLAGVEEQYF,TGTGCCAGCTCACCTCGGAAACTAGCGGGAGTAGAAGAGCAGTACTTC,few,TRBD2,TRBV18,TRBJ2-7
CASSQDPRTGDGKYF,TGCGCCAGCAGCCAAGATCCCCGGACAGGCGACGGGAAGTACTTC,.,TRBD1,TRBV4-1,TRBJ2-5
CSVAGAPTQYF,TGCAGCGTTGCAGGGGCCCCTACGCAGTATTTT,.,.,TRBV29-1,TRBJ2-3
CASSPVAGRSYNEQFF,TGTGCCAGCAGTCCAGTAGCGGGACGCTCCTACAATGAGCAGTTCTTC,.,TRBD2,TRBV27,TRBJ2-1
CASSPSSGQGNNEQFF,TGTGCCAGCAGCCCCTCGTCGGGACAGGGGAACAATGAGCAGTTCTTC,.,TRBD1,TRBV7-2,TRBJ2-1
CASSSSGRVSYEQYF,TGTGCCAGCAGTTCCAGCGGGAGGGTCTCCTACGAGCAGTACTTC,.,TRBD2,TRBV6-6,TRBJ2-7
CASSTPGANTGELFF,TGTGCCAGTAGTACGCCAGGGGCTAACACCGGGGAGCTGTTTTTT,.,.,TRBV19,TRBJ2-2
CASSMRDRVYYSNQPQHF,TGTGCCAGTAGTATGAGGGACAGGGTCTACTATAGCAATCAGCCCCAGCATTTT,.,TRBD1,TRBV19,TRBJ1-5
CASSPQTSGMGEQYF,TGCGCCAGCAGCCCTCAGACTAGCGGGATGGGTGAGCAGTACTTC,.,TRBD2,TRBV5-1,TRBJ2-7
CASSQEGTGIGTEAFF,TGCGCCAGCAGCCAAGAGGGGACAGGGATTGGTACTGAAGCTTTCTTT,medium-sized,TRBD1,TRBV4-1,TRBJ1-1
CASSQDTVGGLSYNQPQHF,TGTGCCAGCAGCCAAGATACGGTTGGGGGACTGAGTTACAATCAGCCCCAGCATTTT,.,.,TRBV4-2,TRBJ1-5
CASSSVGTSNAETQYF,TGTGCCAGCAGTTCTGTAGGGACTAGTAACGCCGAGACCCAGTACTTC,once,TRBD2,TRBV7-6,TRBJ2-5
CASSLVPGQGYGYTF,TGTGCCAGCAGCTTAGTTCCAGGGCAGGGCTATGGCTACACCTTC,.,.,TRBV7-8,TRBJ1-2
CASRQKKLFF,TGTGCCAGCAGACAAAAAAAACTGTTTTTT,few,.,TRBV6-4,TRBJ1-4
CASSLLRTGIYEQYF,TGTGCCAGCAGCTTATTAAGGACAGGGATCTACGAGCAGTACTTC,.,TRBD1,TRBV7-9,TRBJ2-7
CASSFAMGGSSYNEQFF,TGTGCCAGCAGTTTTGCCATGGGCGGGAGCTCCTACAATGAGCAGTTCTTC,.,TRBD2,TRBV28,TRBJ2-1
CASSPPTTYNEQFF,TGTGCCAGTAGTCCTCCCACTACCTACAATGAGCAGTTCTTC,.,.,TRBV19,TRBJ2-1
CASSPGDSSYNEQFF,TGTGCCAGCTCCCCGGGGGATAGCTCCTACAATGAGCAGTTCTTC,once,.,TRBV18,TRBJ2-1
CASSLGRSFGRAKNIQYF,TGCGCCAGCAGCCTTGGTCGGAGCTTCGGTCGGGCCAAAAACATTCAGTACTTC,few,.,TRBV4-1,TRBJ2-4
CASNTGMMNIQYF,TGTGCCAGTAATACAGGGATGATGAACATTCAGTACTTC,.,.,TRBV19,TRBJ2-4
CASSPRQGSGANVLTF,TGCGCCAGCAGCCCACGACAGGGGTCTGGGGCCAACGTCCTGACTTTC,.,TRBD1,TRBV5-1,TRBJ2-6
CASSVAQGSGRVYNEQFF,TGTGCCAGCAGCGTAGCTCAGGGTAGCGGGAGGGTATACAATGAGCAGTTCTTC,few,TRBD2,TRBV9,TRBJ2-1